Included here is one TCR beta chain sequence, with context. As yet, its antigen is unknown. The trim removed 2 bases at V and 2 bases at J, leaving 4 bases unmatched. This CDR3 is 16 amino acids long. Per germline, CDR1 SGHRS and CDR2 YFSETQ. This entry belongs to a study of cytomegalovirus exposure and HLA in healthy donors. Study-level background: Of the donors genotyped, about 410 in all, over 80% fell in the Caucasian-associated ancestry cluster.

The PCR was carried out with 60 Vbeta primers and 13 Jbeta primers. The repertoire was sequenced with immunoSEQ multiplex PCR; TCRdb's copy has only in-frame clones and lacks some. The profile shows about 170,000 clones, approximately 71% of them singletons. Notes on the study in general: Judged likely to be a sequencing artifact was a cluster of highly shared sequence variants. Researchers reportedly found TCR beta sequences accurately predicted most subjects' HLA-A and HLA-B alleles.

This TCR was recovered from a girl aged 10-17 years in good health and CMV-seronegative. The V gene is TRBV5-1, the J gene TRBJ2-6; 7 bases match TRBD1. Sequenced input: PBMCs. CDR3 region: CASSFDRVTGANVLTF. The CDR3 DNA sequence: TGCGCCAGCAGCTTCGACAGGGTGACTGGGGCCAACGTCCTGACTTTC.